Presented here are 9 T cell receptor beta chains from one specimen sequenced in a study of T cell changes during pregnancy in multiple sclerosis. Generated by immunoSEQ multiplex PCR, the TCRdb table keeps only in-frame clones and is missing some. The sample carries fewer than 40,000 clones, approximately 90% recorded once. The material sequenced was CD8+ T cells from peripheral blood mononuclear cells, taken in the first trimester of pregnancy. These receptors were obtained from a female donor with multiple sclerosis, enrolled in a pregnancy study.

The chain joins TRBV6-5 to TRBJ2-2; 8 bases align to TRBD1. The germline gives CDR1 MNHEY, CDR2 SVGAGI. The J segment lost 2 bases and the V segment lost 4 bases, leaving 6 bases of the junction unmatched. CDR3 length: 16 amino acids. The CDR3 sequence: CASSSPDRGNTGELFF. In DNA, the CDR3 is TGTGCCAGCAGTTCCCCTGACAGGGGCAACACCGGGGAGCTGTTTTTT.

The V call is TRBV15, the J call TRBJ2-5; D gene uncertain. The V end lost 8 bases, the J end lost 5 bases, and 9 bases lay between the germline ends. CDR3 length: 11 amino acids. Germline values: CDR1 LNHNV, CDR2 YYDKDF (reference sequence). CDR3 loop: CATSIGETQYF. DNA for the CDR3: TGTGCCACCTCAATCGGGGAGACCCAGTACTTC.

This clone is a singleton in its sample. The chain has TRBV5-6 and TRBJ2-7; 14 bases line up with TRBD2. Unmatched junction bases numbered 16, after V lost 6 bases and J lost 2 bases. CDR3 size: 19 residues. The V gene's germline CDR1 is SGHDT and CDR2 YYEEEE. CDR3 coding DNA: TGTGCCAGCACTGCCCCTCCGGGACTAGCGGGAGTCGCACCCTACGAGCAGTACTTC. Its translation: CASTAPPGLAGVAPYEQYF.

The chain uses TRBV5-8 and TRBJ1-1; 7 nucleotides match TRBD1. V dropped 0 bases and J dropped 0; count of bases not matched to a gene: 5. The CDR3 loop spans 16 amino acids. Germline loops: CDR1 SGHTS, CDR2 YDEGEE. The CDR3 nucleotides read TGTGCCAGCAGCTTGGGGGGGGACAGTATGAACACTGAAGCTTTCTTT. This translates into CASSLGGDSMNTEAFF.

The chain recombines TRBV9 with TRBJ2-2; no clear D. Germline lookup yields CDR1 SGDLS and CDR2 YYNGEE. There are 15 residues in the CDR3. Trimming removed 0 bases at V and 3 bases at J, with 9 bases between. As DNA, the CDR3 is TGTGCCAGCAGCGTAGCTAGTTCGGACACCGGGGAGCTGTTTTTT. This sequence encodes CASSVASSDTGELFF.

The chain links TRBV13 to TRBJ1-1, with TRBD1 matching over 9 bases. CDR1 is PRHDT and CDR2 is FYEKMQ in the germline V gene (reference sequence). Trimming took 1 base from V and 3 from J; bases not matched to a gene: 3. The CDR3 is 15 amino acids. CDR3 residues: CASSLAGDRDTEAFF. In DNA, the CDR3 is TGTGCCAGCAGCTTAGCTGGGGACAGGGACACTGAAGCTTTCTTT.

The chain combines TRBV4-3 with TRBJ1-2; 7 bases match TRBD1. In germline, CDR1 is LGHNA, CDR2 YSLEER. The CDR3 runs 15 residues. The trim removed 3 bases at V and 4 bases at J, leaving 8 bases unmatched. The CDR3 DNA reads TGCGCCAGCAGCCAGGACAGGAGCCCTAGCTATGGCTACACCTTC. Translation gives CASSQDRSPSYGYTF.

J is TRBJ1-2 and V is TRBV25-1; D is unclear. The CDR3 covers 11 residues. The V and J ends lost 2 bases and 10 bases respectively, with 8 bases between them. CDR1 and CDR2 (germline): MGHDK, SYGVNS. CDR3 nucleotides: TGTGCCAGCAGTGAAGCGGGGATCTACACCTTC. Its translation: CASSEAGIYTF.

This chain joins TRBV5-6 and TRBJ2-1; 10 bases line up with TRBD2. The germline V gene encodes CDR1 SGHDT and CDR2 YYEEEE. Trimming cost V 0 bases and J 4 bases; bases outside gene matches: 4. The CDR3 runs to 16 residues. The CDR3 sequence is CASSLALAGVYNEQFF. In DNA form, the CDR3 reads TGTGCCAGCAGCTTGGCCCTAGCGGGAGTTTACAATGAGCAGTTCTTC.